These T cell receptor beta chains were read from a single sample in a study of blood T cell repertoires in COVID-19. Only in-frame clones appear in the TCRdb table, and some are missing; sequencing was by immunoSEQ multiplex PCR. The data show approximately 300,000 clones, around 89% seen once. Sequencing was performed on peripheral blood. The source is a man younger than 45 with acute or convalescent COVID-19. The CDR3 runs from the conserved cysteine through the conserved F or W. Fields, in order: CDR3 length, V gene, J gene, CDR3 protein.

>15|TRBV5-6|TRBJ1-2
CASSSRGLNDYGYTF
>14|TRBV5-1|TRBJ2-2
CASSKGTGDGELFF
>14|TRBV11-2|TRBJ1-2
CASSLVGQGRGYTF
>19|TRBV7-9|TRBJ2-7
CASSSSSPGDSSYLYEQYF
>14|TRBV6-5|TRBJ1-5
CASRDKKLNQPQHF
>14|TRBV6-5|TRBJ1-1
CASTGRTGSPEAFF
>16|TRBV15|TRBJ2-1
CATSRGRGHPYNEQFF
>16|TRBV5-6|TRBJ1-1
CASFRGGRGLNTEAFF
>10|TRBV10-1|TRBJ2-4
CASRRGIQYF
>14|TRBV5-6|TRBJ2-5
CASSRFGTVETQYF
>14|TRBV5-8|TRBJ1-2
CASSSPPQDSRYTF
>15|TRBV4-1|TRBJ2-7
CASRYRDSALYEQYF
>14|TRBV25-1|TRBJ1-1
CASSAWGGNTEAFF
>13|TRBV6-4|TRBJ2-3
CASSRDNTDTQYF
>15|TRBV5-1|TRBJ2-3
CASSGPSGGGDTQYF
>12|TRBV10-3|TRBJ2-7
CATNRGRDEQYF
>14|TRBV28|TRBJ1-2
CASSIPDRPYGYTF
>18|TRBV4-1|TRBJ2-3
CASSHGLAGVVSTDTQYF
>14|TRBV10-3|TRBJ1-1
CAISERAAGTEAFF
>13|TRBV6-4|TRBJ2-2
CASSPPGTGELFF
>18|TRBV28|TRBJ2-4
CASSFPLAGGGAKNIQYF
>14|TRBV4-1|TRBJ2-3
CASSQDRGTDTQYF
>15|TRBV28|TRBJ1-3
CASSFPRGPGNTIYF
>12|TRBV6-2/TRBV6-3|TRBJ2-7
CASSPIGVEQYF
>15|TRBV5-5|TRBJ1-3
CASSLLTGAGNTIYF
>15|TRBV7-6|TRBJ1-4
CASSLYAERNEKLFF
>12|TRBV6-5|TRBJ2-5
CASSLIPETQYF
>12|TRBV12-3/TRBV12-4|TRBJ2-7
CASSSQGYEQYF
>13|TRBV30|TRBJ2-3
CAWSGLLTDTQYF
>14|TRBV30|TRBJ1-1
CAWSRQGLNTEAFF
>15|TRBV2|TRBJ2-7
CASNSRDRATYEQYF
>14|TRBV2|TRBJ1-1
CASSGPTPGTEAFF
>15|TRBV30|TRBJ1-1
CAWSTVNFMNTEAFF
>14|TRBV11-2|TRBJ2-7
CASSPEALRGEQYF
>13|TRBV30|TRBJ2-7
CAWSEDRGYEQYF
>16|TRBV19|TRBJ1-5
CASNGQAVGGNQPQHF
>13|TRBV2|TRBJ2-3
CASNPDRTDTQYF
>12|TRBV18|TRBJ1-2
CASSPGQEDYTF
>14|TRBV5-1|TRBJ1-2
CASSLDGGRNGYTF
>20|TRBV16|TRBJ2-3
CASSQTLRSSGSRSTDTQYF
>12|TRBV19|TRBJ2-3
CASAEVTDTQYF
>14|TRBV6-5|TRBJ1-2
CASTLGLAEGGYTF
>12|TRBV2|TRBJ1-2
CASSRDRDGYTF
>13|TRBV30|TRBJ1-6
CAWRISVNSPLHF
>16|TRBV11-1|TRBJ2-3
CASGSGDLPSTDTQYF
>15|TRBV28|TRBJ2-3
CASSFDQGRTDTQYF